This T cell receptor (beta chain) was captured in a study of T-cell memory formation after mild COVID-19. From the 5' RACE reads, TCRdb called clonotypes with MiXCR, one entry per CDR3 protein. The data contain hundreds of thousands of distinct CDR3 sequences, about 20% of them singletons. V lost 6 bases to trimming and J lost 2 bases; unmatched junction nucleotides: 10. The germline gives CDR1 KGHSH, CDR2 LQKENI. The CDR3 is 16 amino acids. This clonotype was recorded at least ten times. The sequenced sample was PBMCs or a T cell subset sorted from them (not recorded which). The V and J genes are TRBV18 and TRBJ2-3; TRBD2 aligns across 8 bases. This clonotype was obtained from a young man who had mild COVID-19 (a few samples of this study predate the infection). Cell type and time point are not known. This CDR3 reads CASSPTSATTTDTQYF. DNA of the CDR3: TGTGCCAGCTCGCCGACTAGCGCCACCACCACAGATACGCAGTATTTT.